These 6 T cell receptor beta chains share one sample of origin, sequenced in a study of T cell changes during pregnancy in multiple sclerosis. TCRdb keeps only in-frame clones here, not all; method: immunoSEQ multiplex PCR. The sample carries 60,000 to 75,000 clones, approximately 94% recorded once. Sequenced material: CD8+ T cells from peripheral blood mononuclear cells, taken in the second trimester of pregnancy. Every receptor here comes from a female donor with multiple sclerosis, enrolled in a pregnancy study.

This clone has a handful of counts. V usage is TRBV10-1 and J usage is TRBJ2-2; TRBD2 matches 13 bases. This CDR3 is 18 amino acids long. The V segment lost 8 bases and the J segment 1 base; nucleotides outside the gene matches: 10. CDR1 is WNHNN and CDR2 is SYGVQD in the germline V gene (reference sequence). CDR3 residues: CASGTGTSGTLNTGELFF. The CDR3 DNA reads TGCGCCAGCGGGACCGGGACTAGCGGGACTTTGAACACCGGGGAGCTGTTTTTT.

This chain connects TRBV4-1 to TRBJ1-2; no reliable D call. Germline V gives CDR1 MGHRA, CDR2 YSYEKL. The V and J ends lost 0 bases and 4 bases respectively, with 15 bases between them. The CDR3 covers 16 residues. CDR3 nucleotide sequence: TGCGCCAGCAGCCAAGATAATTACGAACTTGGCTATGGCTACACCTTC. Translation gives CASSQDNYELGYGYTF.

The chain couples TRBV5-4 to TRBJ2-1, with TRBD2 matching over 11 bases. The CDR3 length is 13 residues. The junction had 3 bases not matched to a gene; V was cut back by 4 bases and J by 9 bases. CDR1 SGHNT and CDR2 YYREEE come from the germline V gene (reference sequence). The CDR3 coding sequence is TGTGCCAGCAGCCCCACTAGCGGGAGTGAGCAGTTCTTC. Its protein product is CASSPTSGSEQFF.

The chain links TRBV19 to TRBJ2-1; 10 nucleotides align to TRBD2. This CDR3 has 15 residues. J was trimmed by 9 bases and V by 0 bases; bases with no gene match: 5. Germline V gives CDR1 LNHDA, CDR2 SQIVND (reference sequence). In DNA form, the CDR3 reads TGTGCCAGTAGTATAGACCTAGCGGGAGTGGCTGAGCAGTTCTTC. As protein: CASSIDLAGVAEQFF.

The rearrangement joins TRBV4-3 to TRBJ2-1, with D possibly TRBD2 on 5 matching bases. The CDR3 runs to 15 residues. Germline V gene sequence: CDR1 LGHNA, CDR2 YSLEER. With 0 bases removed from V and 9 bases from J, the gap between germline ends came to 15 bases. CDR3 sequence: CASSQDLGGLVEQFF. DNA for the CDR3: TGCGCCAGCAGCCAAGATTTAGGAGGACTTGTTGAGCAGTTCTTC.

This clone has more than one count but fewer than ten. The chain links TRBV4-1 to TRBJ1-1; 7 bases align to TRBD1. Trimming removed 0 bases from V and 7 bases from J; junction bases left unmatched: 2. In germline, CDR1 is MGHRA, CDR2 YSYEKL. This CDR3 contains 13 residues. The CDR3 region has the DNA TGCGCCAGCAGCCAAGACAGGGGGAGTGAAGCTTTCTTT. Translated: CASSQDRGSEAFF.